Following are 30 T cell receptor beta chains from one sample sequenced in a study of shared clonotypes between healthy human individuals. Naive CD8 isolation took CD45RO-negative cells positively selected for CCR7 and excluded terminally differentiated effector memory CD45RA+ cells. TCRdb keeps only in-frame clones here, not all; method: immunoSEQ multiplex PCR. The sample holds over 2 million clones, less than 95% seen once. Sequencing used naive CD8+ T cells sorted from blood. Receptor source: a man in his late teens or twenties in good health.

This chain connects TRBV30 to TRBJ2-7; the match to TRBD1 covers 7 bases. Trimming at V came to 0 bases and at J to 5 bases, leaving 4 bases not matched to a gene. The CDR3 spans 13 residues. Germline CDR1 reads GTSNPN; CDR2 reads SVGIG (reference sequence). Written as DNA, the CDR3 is TGTGCCTGGAGTGTGACAGGGTCCAACGAGCAGTACTTC. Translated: CAWSVTGSNEQYF.

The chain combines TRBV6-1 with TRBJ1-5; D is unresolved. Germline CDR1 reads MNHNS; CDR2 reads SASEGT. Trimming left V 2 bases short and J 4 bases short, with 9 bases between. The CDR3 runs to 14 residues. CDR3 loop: CASSELGQNQPQHF. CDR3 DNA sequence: TGTGCCAGCAGTGAACTAGGGCAGAATCAGCCCCAGCATTTT.

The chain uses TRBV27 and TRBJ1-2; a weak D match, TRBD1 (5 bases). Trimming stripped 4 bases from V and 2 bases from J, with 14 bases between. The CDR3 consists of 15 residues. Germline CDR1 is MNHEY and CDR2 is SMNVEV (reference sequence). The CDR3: CASSSGGGENYGYTF. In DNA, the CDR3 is TGTGCCAGCAGTTCCGGGGGAGGGGAGAACTATGGCTACACCTTC.

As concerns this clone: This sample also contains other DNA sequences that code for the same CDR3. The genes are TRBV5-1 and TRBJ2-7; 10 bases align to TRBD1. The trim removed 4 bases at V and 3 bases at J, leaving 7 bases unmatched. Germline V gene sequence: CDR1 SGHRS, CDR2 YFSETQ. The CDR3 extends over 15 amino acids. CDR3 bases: TGCGCCAGCAGCCTGCGACAGGGGGCAAGCTACGAGCAGTACTTC. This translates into CASSLRQGASYEQYF.

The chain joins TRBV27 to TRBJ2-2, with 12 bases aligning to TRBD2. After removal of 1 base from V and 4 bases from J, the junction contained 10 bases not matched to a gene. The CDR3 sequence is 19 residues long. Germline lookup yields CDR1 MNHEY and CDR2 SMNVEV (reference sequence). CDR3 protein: CASSLFASGGAAGTGELFF. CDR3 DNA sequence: TGTGCCAGCAGTTTATTCGCTAGCGGGGGGGCAGCGGGCACCGGGGAGCTGTTTTTT.

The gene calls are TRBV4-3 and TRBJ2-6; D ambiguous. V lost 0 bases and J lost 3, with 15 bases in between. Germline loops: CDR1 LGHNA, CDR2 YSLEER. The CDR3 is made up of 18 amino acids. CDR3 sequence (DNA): TGCGCCAGCAGCCAAGATCTTGGAACAGTCAATGGGGCCAACGTCCTGACTTTC. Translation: CASSQDLGTVNGANVLTF.

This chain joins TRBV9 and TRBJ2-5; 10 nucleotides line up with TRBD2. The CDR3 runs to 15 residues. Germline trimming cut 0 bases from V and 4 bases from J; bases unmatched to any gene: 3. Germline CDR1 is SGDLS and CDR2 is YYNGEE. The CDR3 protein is CASSVGLAGVETQYF. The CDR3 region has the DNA TGTGCCAGCAGCGTAGGACTAGCGGGCGTAGAGACCCAGTACTTC.

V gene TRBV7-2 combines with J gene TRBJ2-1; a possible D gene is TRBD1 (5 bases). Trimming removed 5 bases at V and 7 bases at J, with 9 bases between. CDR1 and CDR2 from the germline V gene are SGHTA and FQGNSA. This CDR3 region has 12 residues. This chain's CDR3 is CASSRPGNEQFF. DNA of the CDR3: TGTGCCAGCAGCCGCCCAGGGAATGAGCAGTTCTTC.

CDR3 bases: TGTGCCAGCTCCGGGACAGGGGGCGCGCACCAAGAGACCCAGTACTTC. It encodes CASSGTGGAHQETQYF. The chain uses TRBV28 and TRBJ2-5; TRBD1 aligns across 12 bases. Germline CDR1 MDHEN, CDR2 SYDVKM. V shed 8 bases, J shed 0 bases, and the junction held 7 bases outside the gene matches. The CDR3 runs 16 residues.

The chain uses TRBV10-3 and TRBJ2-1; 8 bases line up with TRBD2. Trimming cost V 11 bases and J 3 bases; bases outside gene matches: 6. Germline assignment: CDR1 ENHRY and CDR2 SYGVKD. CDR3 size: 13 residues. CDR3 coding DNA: TGTGCCCTGTCGGGGGGGATCTACAATGAGCAGTTCTTC. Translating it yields CALSGGIYNEQFF.

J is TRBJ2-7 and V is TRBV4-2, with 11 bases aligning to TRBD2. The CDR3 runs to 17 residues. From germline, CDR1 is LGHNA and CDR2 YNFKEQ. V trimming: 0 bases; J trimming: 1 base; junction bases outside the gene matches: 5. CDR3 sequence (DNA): TGTGCCAGCAGCCAAGAACCGGGACTAGCGGATTCCTACGAGCAGTACTTC. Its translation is CASSQEPGLADSYEQYF.

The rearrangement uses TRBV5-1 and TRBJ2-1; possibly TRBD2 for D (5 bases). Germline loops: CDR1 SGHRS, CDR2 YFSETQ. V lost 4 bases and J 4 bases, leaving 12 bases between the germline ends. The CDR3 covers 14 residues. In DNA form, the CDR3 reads TGCGCCAGCAGCCCGGGGTCGGTTTACAATGAGCAGTTCTTC. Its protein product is CASSPGSVYNEQFF.

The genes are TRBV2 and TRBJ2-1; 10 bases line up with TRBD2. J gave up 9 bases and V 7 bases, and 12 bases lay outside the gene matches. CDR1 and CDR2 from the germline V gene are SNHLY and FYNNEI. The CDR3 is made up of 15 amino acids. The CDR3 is CASTPGSGGAGEQFF. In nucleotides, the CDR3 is TGTGCCAGCACTCCCGGGAGCGGGGGGGCGGGTGAGCAGTTCTTC.

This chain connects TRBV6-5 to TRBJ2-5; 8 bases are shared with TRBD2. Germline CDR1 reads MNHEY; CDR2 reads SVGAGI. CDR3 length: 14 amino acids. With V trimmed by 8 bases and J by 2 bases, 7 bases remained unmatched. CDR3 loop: CASRGGSFQETQYF. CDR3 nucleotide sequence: TGTGCCAGCCGCGGGGGGTCTTTTCAAGAGACCCAGTACTTC.

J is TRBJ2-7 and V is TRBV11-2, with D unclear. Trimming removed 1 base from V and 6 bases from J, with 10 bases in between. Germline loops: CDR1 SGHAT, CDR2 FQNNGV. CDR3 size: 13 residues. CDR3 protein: CASSLGPGSEQYF. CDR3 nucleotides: TGTGCCAGCAGCTTAGGTCCGGGTTCCGAGCAGTACTTC.

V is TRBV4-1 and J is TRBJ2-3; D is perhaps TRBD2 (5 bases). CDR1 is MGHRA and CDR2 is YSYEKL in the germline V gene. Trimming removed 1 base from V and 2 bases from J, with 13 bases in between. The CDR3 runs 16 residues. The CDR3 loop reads CASSQGTFFDTDTQYF. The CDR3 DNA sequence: TGCGCCAGCAGCCAAGGGACTTTCTTCGACACAGATACGCAGTATTTT.

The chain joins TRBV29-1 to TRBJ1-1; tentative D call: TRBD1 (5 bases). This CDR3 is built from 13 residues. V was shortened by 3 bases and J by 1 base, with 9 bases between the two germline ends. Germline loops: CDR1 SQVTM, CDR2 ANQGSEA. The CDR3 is CSVEPRANTEAFF. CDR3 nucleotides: TGCAGCGTTGAGCCCAGGGCGAACACTGAAGCTTTCTTT.

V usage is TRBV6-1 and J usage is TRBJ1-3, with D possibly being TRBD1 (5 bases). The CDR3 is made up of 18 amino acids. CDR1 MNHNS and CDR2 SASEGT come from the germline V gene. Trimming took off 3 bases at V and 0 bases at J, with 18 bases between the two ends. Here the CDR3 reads CASSDEEAGTVSGNTIYF. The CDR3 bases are TGTGCCAGCAGTGACGAAGAGGCAGGGACTGTCTCTGGAAACACCATATATTTT.

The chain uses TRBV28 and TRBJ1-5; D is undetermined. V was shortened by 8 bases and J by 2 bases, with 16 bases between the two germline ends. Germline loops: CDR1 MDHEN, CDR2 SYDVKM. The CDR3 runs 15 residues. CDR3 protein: CASVRSYSGNQPQHF. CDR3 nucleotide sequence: TGTGCCAGCGTCCGATCGTACTCGGGCAATCAGCCCCAGCATTTT.

In DNA form, the CDR3 reads TGTGCCAGCAGCGCCGCCGGGACAGGCTACGAGCAGTACTTC. This codes for CASSAAGTGYEQYF. The rearrangement uses TRBV9 and TRBJ2-7; 8 nucleotides match TRBD1. Per the germline V gene, CDR1 is SGDLS and CDR2 is YYNGEE. This CDR3 is built from 14 residues. J gave up 3 bases and V 3 bases, and 5 bases lay outside the gene matches.

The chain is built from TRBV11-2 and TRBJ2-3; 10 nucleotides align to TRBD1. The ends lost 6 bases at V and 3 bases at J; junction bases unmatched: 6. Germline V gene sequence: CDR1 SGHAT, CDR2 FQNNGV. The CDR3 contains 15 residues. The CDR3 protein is CASRKPGQGTDTQYF. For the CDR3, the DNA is TGTGCCAGCAGAAAGCCGGGACAGGGGACAGATACGCAGTATTTT.

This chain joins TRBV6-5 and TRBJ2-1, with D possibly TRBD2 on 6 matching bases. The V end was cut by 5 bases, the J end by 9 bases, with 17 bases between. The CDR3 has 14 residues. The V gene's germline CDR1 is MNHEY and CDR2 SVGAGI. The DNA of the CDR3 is TGTGCCAGCAGTCCGGACGGGGGTGAGGGTGAGCAGTTCTTC. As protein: CASSPDGGEGEQFF.

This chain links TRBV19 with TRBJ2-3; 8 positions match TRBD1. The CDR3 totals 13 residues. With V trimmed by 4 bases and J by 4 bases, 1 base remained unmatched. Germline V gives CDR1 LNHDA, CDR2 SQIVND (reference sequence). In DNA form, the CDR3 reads TGTGCCAGTAGTAGACAGGGGTCAGATACGCAGTATTTT. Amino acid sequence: CASSRQGSDTQYF.

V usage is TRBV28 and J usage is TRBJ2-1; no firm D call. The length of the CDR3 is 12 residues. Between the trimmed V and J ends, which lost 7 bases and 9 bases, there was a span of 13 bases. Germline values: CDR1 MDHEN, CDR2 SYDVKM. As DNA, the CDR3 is TGTGCCAGCACCCCATCACGCGGTGAGCAGTTCTTC. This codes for CASTPSRGEQFF.

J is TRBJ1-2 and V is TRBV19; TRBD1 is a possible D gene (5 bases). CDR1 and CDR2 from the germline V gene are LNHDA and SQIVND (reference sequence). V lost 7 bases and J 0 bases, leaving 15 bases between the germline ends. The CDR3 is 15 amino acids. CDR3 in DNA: TGTGCCAGTACCCCGTCCCAGGGAGCTAACTATGGCTACACCTTC. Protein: CASTPSQGANYGYTF. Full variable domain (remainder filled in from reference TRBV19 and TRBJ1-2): DGGITQSPKYLFRKEGQNVTLSCEQNLNHDAMYWYRQDPGQGLRLIYYSQIVNDFQKGDIAEGYSVSREKKESFPLTVTSAQKNPTAFYLCASTPSQGANYGYTFGSGTRLTVV.

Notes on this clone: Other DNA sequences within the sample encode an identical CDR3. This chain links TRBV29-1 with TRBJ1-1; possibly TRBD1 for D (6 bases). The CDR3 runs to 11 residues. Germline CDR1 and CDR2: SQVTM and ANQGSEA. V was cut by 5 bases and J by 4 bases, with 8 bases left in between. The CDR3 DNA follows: TGCAGCGTTCTACAGGGCACTGAAGCTTTCTTT. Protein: CSVLQGTEAFF.

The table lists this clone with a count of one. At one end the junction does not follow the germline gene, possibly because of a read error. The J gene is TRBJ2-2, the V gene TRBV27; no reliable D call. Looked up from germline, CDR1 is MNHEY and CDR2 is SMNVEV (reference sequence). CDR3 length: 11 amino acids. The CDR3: CARSNTGELFF. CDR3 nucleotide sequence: TGTGCCCGCAGCAACACCGGGGAGCTGTTTTTT.

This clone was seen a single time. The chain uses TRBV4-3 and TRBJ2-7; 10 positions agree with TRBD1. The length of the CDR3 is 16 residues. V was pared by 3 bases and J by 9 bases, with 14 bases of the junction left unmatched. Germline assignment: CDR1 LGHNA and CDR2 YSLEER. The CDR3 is CASSHAMGTGDSRQYF. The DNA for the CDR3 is TGCGCCAGCAGCCACGCCATGGGGACAGGGGACTCTCGGCAGTACTTC.

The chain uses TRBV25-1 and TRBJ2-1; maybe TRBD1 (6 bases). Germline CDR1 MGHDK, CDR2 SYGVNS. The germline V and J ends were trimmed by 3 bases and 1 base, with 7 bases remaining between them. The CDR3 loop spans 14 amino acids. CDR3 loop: CASSDQGSYNEQFF. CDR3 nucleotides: TGTGCCAGCAGTGACCAGGGGTCCTACAATGAGCAGTTCTTC. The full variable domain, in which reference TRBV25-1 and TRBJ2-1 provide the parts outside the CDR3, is EADIYQTPRYLVIGTGKKITLECSQTMGHDKMYWYQQDPGMELHLIHYSYGVNSTEKGDLSSESTVSRIRTEHFPLTLESARPSHTSQYLCASSDQGSYNEQFFGPGTRLTVL.

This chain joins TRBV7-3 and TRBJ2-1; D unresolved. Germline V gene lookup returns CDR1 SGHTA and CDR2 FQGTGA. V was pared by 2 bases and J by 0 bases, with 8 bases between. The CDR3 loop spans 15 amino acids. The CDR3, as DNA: TGTGCCAGCAGCTTAGCAGGAAGCTCCTACAATGAGCAGTTCTTC. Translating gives CASSLAGSSYNEQFF. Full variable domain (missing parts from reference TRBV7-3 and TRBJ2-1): GAGVSQTPSNKVTEKGKYVELRCDPISGHTALYWYRQSLGQGPEFLIYFQGTGAADDSGLPNDRFFAVRPEGSVSTLKIQRTERGDSAVYLCASSLAGSSYNEQFFGPGTRLTVL.